These T cell receptor beta chains were read from a single sample in a study of somatic mutations in cytotoxic T cells in rheumatoid arthritis. This table comes from immunoSEQ multiplex PCR, and its TCRdb copy is limited to in-frame clones, with some not included. The profile covers about 19,000 clones, with under 85% appearing a single time and 10% to 11% taken by the ten largest. Sequencing was done on a sample of CD8+ T cells sorted from blood. The receptors come from a man aged 18 to 30 with rheumatoid arthritis. Both conserved end residues are part of each CDR3. Fields, in order: J gene, D gene, V gene, clone size, CDR3 protein, CDR3 DNA. D genes are given only for firm matches. Size is stated for part of the rows, as once, few or many counts, or as a class when the clone is expanded.

>TRBJ1-3|.|TRBV2|.
CASSESYRDLSGNTIYF
TGTGCCAGCAGCGAATCATACCGGGATCTCTCTGGAAACACCATATATTTT
>TRBJ2-6|TRBD1|TRBV28|.
CASPKGTGPWGANVLTF
TGTGCCAGCCCCAAAGGGACAGGGCCTTGGGGGGCCAACGTCCTGACTTTC
>TRBJ2-1|.|TRBV7-9|.
CASSLLPAGAYNEQFF
TGTGCCAGCAGCTTACTCCCGGCAGGCGCCTACAATGAGCAGTTCTTC
>TRBJ2-1|TRBD1|TRBV7-9|few
CASSPRDRYNEQFF
TGTGCCAGCAGCCCCCGGGACAGATACAATGAGCAGTTCTTC
>TRBJ1-2|TRBD1|TRBV6-6|.
CASLGTGTFGYTF
TGTGCCAGCCTAGGGACAGGGACCTTCGGCTACACCTTC
>TRBJ2-1|.|TRBV27|.
CASRIQSTYNEQFF
TGTGCCAGCAGAATCCAGAGTACCTACAATGAGCAGTTCTTC
>TRBJ2-7|TRBD1|TRBV4-1|.
CASSQVPDRGSYEQYF
TGCGCCAGCAGCCAAGTCCCAGACAGGGGGTCCTACGAGCAGTACTTC
>TRBJ1-6|TRBD1|TRBV27|.
CASSPGQRGSPLHF
TGTGCCAGCAGTCCGGGACAGAGGGGTTCACCCCTCCACTTT
>TRBJ1-4|.|TRBV5-8|.
CASSPTGFNEKLFF
TGTGCCAGCAGCCCGACAGGATTTAATGAAAAACTGTTTTTT
>TRBJ1-2|TRBD1|TRBV19|.
CASSDTGGSGGYTF
TGTGCCAGTAGTGACACAGGGGGCTCCGGTGGCTACACCTTC
>TRBJ1-1|.|TRBV27|.
CASSLSGLGGREAFF
TGTGCCAGCAGTTTATCCGGGTTGGGCGGGCGTGAAGCTTTCTTT
>TRBJ2-3|TRBD2|TRBV5-4|.
CASSVGLAGASDTQYF
TGTGCCAGCAGTGTGGGACTAGCGGGGGCCTCAGATACGCAGTATTTT
>TRBJ2-3|TRBD1|TRBV13|.
CASSVGQGSTDTQYF
TGTGCCAGCAGCGTAGGACAGGGAAGCACAGATACGCAGTATTTT
>TRBJ1-2|TRBD1|TRBV30|once
CALGFGQANYGYTF
TGTGCCTTGGGATTCGGACAGGCTAACTATGGCTACACCTTC
>TRBJ2-7|TRBD1|TRBV6-7|.
CASIQSGGSYEQYF
TGTGCCAGCATTCAATCAGGGGGCTCCTACGAGCAGTACTTC
>TRBJ2-7|.|TRBV21-1|.
CASTYLPNEGRAQQYF
TGTGCCAGCACCTATCTACCTAATGAGGGCAGGGCGCAGCAGTACTTC
>TRBJ1-1|TRBD1|TRBV11-2|.
CASSQEGQGAKTEAFF
TGTGCCAGCAGCCAAGAGGGACAGGGGGCGAAGACTGAAGCTTTCTTT
>TRBJ1-6|.|TRBV16|.
CASSQSRAGGGSPLHF
TGTGCCAGCAGCCAATCGCGGGCAGGCGGCGGCTCACCCCTCCACTTT
>TRBJ2-7|.|TRBV7-6|.
CASSLEQGGSSYEQYF
TGTGCCAGCAGCTTAGAACAGGGAGGGTCTTCCTACGAGCAGTACTTC
>TRBJ2-7|.|TRBV29-1|once
CSVFDTQDSYEQYF
TGCAGCGTCTTCGATACCCAGGACTCCTACGAGCAGTACTTC
>TRBJ1-1|TRBD1|TRBV27|.
CASSRGTGANEAFF
TGTGCCAGCTCTCGGGGGACAGGGGCGAATGAAGCTTTCTTT
>TRBJ1-5|.|TRBV7-6|.
CASSSSTENQPQHF
TGTGCCAGCAGCTCGAGTACAGAGAATCAGCCCCAGCATTTT
>TRBJ1-6|.|TRBV27|.
CASSLGANSPLHF
TGTGCCAGCAGTTTAGGGGCTAATTCACCCCTCCACTTT
>TRBJ1-3|TRBD1|TRBV19|.
CASSIGTGTGNTIYF
TGTGCCAGTAGTATTGGGACAGGGACTGGAAACACCATATATTTT
>TRBJ1-1|.|TRBV11-3|.
CASSRYKSTEAFF
TGTGCCAGCAGCAGGTACAAGAGCACTGAAGCTTTCTTT
>TRBJ2-3|TRBD2|TRBV29-1|once
CSVGNPSGNTDTQYF
TGCAGCGTTGGTAATCCTAGCGGGAACACAGATACGCAGTATTTT